This TCR beta chain is drawn from a study of metastatic and nonmetastatic thyroid tumors. Turning to the study itself: The authors compared repertoires across blood and tumor or nodule tissue from malignant and benign thyroid patients.

This clone appeared many times. What it binds is unknown. Until they underwent thyroid surgery, no patient had received any treatment. The CDR3 extends over 12 amino acids. CDR1 MDHEN and CDR2 SYDVKM come from the germline V gene. V shed 3 bases and J shed 3 bases, with 5 bases lying between them. Findings and limits, study-wide: It was reportedly found that TCR beta diversity was significantly higher in malignant thyroid tumors than in benign nodules, a difference seen in both blood and tumor samples.

TCRdb re-called the PCR reads with MiXCR. Of approximately 74,000 clones in the sample, 12% to 15% were seen once. V usage is TRBV28 and J usage is TRBJ2-5; D unresolved. The source of this sequence is a male donor with papillary thyroid cancer or a benign thyroid nodule (not recorded which). Some clones in this sample may be carry-over from other donors' samples. The source material was blood. The CDR3: CASSFEEETQYF. The CDR3 nucleotides are TGTGCCAGCAGTTTCGAGGAAGAGACCCAGTACTTC.